The 14 T cell receptor beta chains below were found in one sample sequenced in a study of metastatic and nonmetastatic thyroid tumors (dated by TCRdb to 2020 to 2021). Preparation of the library involved PCR. The reads were generated on an Illumina HiSeq 4000. The raw public reads went through TCRdb reprocessing: fastp at Q25, MiXCR clone calling, in-frame beta chains kept. This sample holds roughly 45,000 clones; more than 3% were observed only once. Of the sample, 10% falls within the top ten clones. No treatment had been received by any patient before thyroid surgery. Sequences were obtained from blood. These receptors came from a female donor with papillary thyroid cancer or a benign thyroid nodule (not recorded which). Some clones in this sample may be carry-over from other donors' samples.

This clone was counted only a few times. The germline gene is not matched at one end of the junction; a read error may be the cause. The CDR3 nucleotides read TGTGCCAGCAGCTTAGCCGGCGGAGCCACAGATACTCAGTATTTT. As protein: CASSLAGGATDTQYF. The chain uses TRBV7-9 and TRBJ2-3; D is unclear. This CDR3 region has 15 residues. Per germline, CDR1 SEHNR and CDR2 FQNEAQ (reference sequence).

This clone came up many times. The chain recombines TRBV7-6 with TRBJ1-5; possible D gene TRBD1, 5 bases. This CDR3 has 13 residues. V lost 0 bases to trimming and J lost 7 bases, with 7 bases between them. Germline-derived CDR1 and CDR2 are SGHVS and FNYEAQ. CDR3 loop: CASSLASGQPQHF. Here the CDR3 DNA reads TGTGCCAGCAGCTTAGCTTCAGGGCAGCCCCAGCATTTT.

There are many counts of this clone. The chain links TRBV5-1 to TRBJ2-1, with 10 bases matching TRBD2. V lost 1 base and J lost 6; bases outside the gene matches: 4. The CDR3 is 15 amino acids. Germline V gene sequence: CDR1 SGHRS, CDR2 YFSETQ. CDR3 sequence: CASSLRLAGVNEQFF. As DNA, the CDR3 is TGCGCCAGCAGCTTGCGGCTAGCGGGAGTCAATGAGCAGTTCTTC.

This clone was counted many times. The rearrangement links TRBV20-1 to TRBJ2-1, with TRBD2 matching 11 bases. The junction had 8 bases not matched to a gene; V was cut back by 0 bases and J by 7 bases. The germline gives CDR1 DFQATT, CDR2 SNEGSKA (reference sequence). CDR3 length: 16 amino acids. CDR3 nucleotides: TGCAGTGCTAGAGAATGGGGACTAGCGGTCTTTAATGAGCAGTTCTTC. Translation gives CSAREWGLAVFNEQFF.

By sample share, this clone is medium-sized (0.01 to 0.1%). The sample carries other DNA sequences with the same CDR3. The V call is TRBV11-2, the J call TRBJ2-2; D might be TRBD1 or TRBD2, each matching 5 bases. CDR1 and CDR2 from the germline V gene are SGHAT and FQNNGV. This CDR3 has 16 amino acids. V dropped 9 bases and J dropped 2 bases, with 19 bases sitting between them. In DNA, the CDR3 is TGTGCCAGTAGCCTCGGGACCACCGGTAACACCGGGGAGCTGTTTTTT. As protein: CASSLGTTGNTGELFF. The full variable domain, completed using reference TRBV11-2 and TRBJ2-2, is EAGVAQSPRYKIIEKRQSVAFWCNPISGHATLYWYQQILGQGPKLLIQFQNNGVVDDSQLPKDRFSAERLKGVDSTLKIQPAKLEDSAVYLCASSLGTTGNTGELFFGEGSRLTVL.

The table lists this clone with many counts. The J gene is TRBJ2-5, the V gene TRBV12-5; perhaps TRBD2 as D (6 bases). V lost 8 bases and J 5 bases, leaving 24 bases between the germline ends. The CDR3 extends over 16 amino acids. The germline V gene encodes CDR1 LGHNT and CDR2 FRNRAP. Here the CDR3 DNA reads TGTGCTAGTCACCAGGCGTCCGCGGGGCCCAAGGAGACCCAGTACTTC. This sequence encodes CASHQASAGPKETQYF.

The chain couples TRBV19 to TRBJ1-5; D remains ambiguous. This CDR3 is built from 15 residues. CDR1 is LNHDA, CDR2 SQIVND, per germline (reference sequence). V lost 5 bases, J lost 6 bases, and 17 bases lay in between. The CDR3 here is CASSVERRRVQPQHF. The CDR3 DNA sequence: TGTGCCAGTAGTGTTGAAAGGAGGCGAGTTCAGCCCCAGCATTTT.

The table lists this clone with many counts. The V gene is TRBV6-1, the J gene TRBJ1-4; no reliable D call. The germline V gene has CDR1 MNHNS and CDR2 SASEGT. This CDR3 is 16 amino acids long. V shed 5 bases and J shed 0 bases, with 13 bases lying between them. CDR3 DNA sequence: TGTGCCAGCAGTCACGGACGGATAGCAACTAATGAAAAACTGTTTTTT. Protein product: CASSHGRIATNEKLFF.

A few counts support this clone. The gene calls are TRBV20-1 and TRBJ1-5; 7 bases fit TRBD1. The germline V gene encodes CDR1 DFQATT and CDR2 SNEGSKA (reference sequence). CDR3 length: 16 amino acids. The J segment lost 9 bases and the V segment lost 0 bases, leaving 14 bases of the junction unmatched. The CDR3 region has the DNA TGCAGTGCTAGAGATGGGGGACAGCCGATCGGGGGGCCCCAGCATTTT. Residues: CSARDGGQPIGGPQHF.

This clone was seen repeatedly, ten times or more. The chain couples TRBV6-1 to TRBJ1-5; D gene uncertain. V dropped 6 bases and J dropped 7 bases, with 13 bases sitting between them. CDR3 length equals 13 residues. Germline V CDR1 and CDR2: MNHNS, SASEGT. The CDR3 protein is CASSVSGDQPQHF. The CDR3 region has the DNA TGTGCCAGCAGCGTCTCGGGAGACCAGCCCCAGCATTTT.

DNA of the CDR3: TGTGCCAGCAGCCTCCGGCGGGGCGAGCAGTTCTTC. This gives the protein CASSLRRGEQFF. This chain links TRBV3-1 with TRBJ2-1, with D perhaps TRBD2 (6 bases). Trimming pared 4 bases from V and 10 bases from J, leaving 11 bases between. This CDR3 has 12 residues. Germline V gives CDR1 LGHDT, CDR2 YNNKEL (reference sequence).

This clone has ten or more counts. V usage is TRBV12-3 or TRBV12-4 and J usage is TRBJ1-2, with TRBD1 matching 10 bases. J was trimmed by 8 bases and V by 5 bases; bases with no gene match: 2. The CDR3 totals 12 residues. The CDR3 bases are TGTGCCAGCAGTGCGACAGGGGGCGGCTACACCTTC. This gives the protein CASSATGGGYTF.

This clone has ten or more counts. The J gene is TRBJ2-1, the V gene TRBV12-5, with D perhaps assigned TRBD1 or TRBD2 (6 bases each). The germline gives CDR1 LGHNT, CDR2 FRNRAP. CDR3 length: 18 residues. The germline V and J ends were trimmed by 1 base and 8 bases, with 24 bases remaining between them. CDR3 nucleotide sequence: TGTGCTAGTGGTTTGGCACTATCGGGACTGGGGGCGAGTCATGAGCAGTTCTTC. It encodes CASGLALSGLGASHEQFF.

This clone was seen many times. The chain combines TRBV7-3 with TRBJ1-1; weak D call: TRBD1 (6 bases). CDR3 length: 14 amino acids. The V and J ends lost 2 bases and 10 bases respectively, with 17 bases between them. CDR1 is SGHTA and CDR2 is FQGTGA in the germline V gene. The CDR3 DNA sequence: TGTGCCAGCAGCTTACAGTCAGGGGTAGGGGGAGCTTTCTTT. It encodes CASSLQSGVGGAFF. Combining the CDR3 with reference TRBV7-3 and TRBJ1-1 gives the whole variable domain GAGVSQTPSNKVTEKGKYVELRCDPISGHTALYWYRQSLGQGPEFLIYFQGTGAADDSGLPNDRFFAVRPEGSVSTLKIQRTERGDSAVYLCASSLQSGVGGAFFGQGTRLTVV.